The 16 T cell receptor beta chains below come from one sample, sequenced in a study of T cell responses to AZD1222 COVID-19 vaccine. Using immunoSEQ multiplex PCR, the repertoire was profiled, and TCRdb retains in-frame clones only, with some absent. The repertoire includes about 94,000 clones, nearly 90% of them detected once, and about an eighth sits in the top ten. The specimen comprised peripheral blood, sampled on day 0 of AZD1222 vaccination. The receptor source for this set is an adult in good health.

This chain joins TRBV5-5 and TRBJ1-3; D may be TRBD1 (6 bases). CDR1 SGHKS and CDR2 YYEKEE come from the germline V gene (reference sequence). V was trimmed by 3 bases and J by 3 bases, leaving 19 bases between them. The CDR3 sequence is 17 residues long. The CDR3 sequence: CASSSPFMGAFGNTIYF. The CDR3 nucleotides read TGTGCCAGCAGCTCGCCCTTTATGGGGGCTTTTGGAAACACCATATATTTT.

The chain has TRBV7-9 and TRBJ1-2; perhaps TRBD1 as D (5 bases). Trimming left V 5 bases short and J 4 bases short, with 17 bases between. This CDR3 contains 15 residues. Germline lookup yields CDR1 SEHNR and CDR2 FQNEAQ (reference sequence). In nucleotides, the CDR3 is TGTGCCAGCAGCCCCGGGGCAAATTCGGGCTATGGCTACACCTTC. Its translation is CASSPGANSGYGYTF. The full variable domain, with the rest looked up from reference TRBV7-9 and TRBJ1-2, is DTGVSQNPRHKITKRGQNVTFRCDPISEHNRLYWYRQTLGQGPEFLTYFQNEAQLEKSRLLSDRFSAERPKGSFSTLEIQRTEQGDSAMYLCASSPGANSGYGYTFGSGTRLTVV.

V gene TRBV6-6 combines with J gene TRBJ1-5; tentative D call: TRBD1 (6 bases). CDR3 length: 12 amino acids. Germline assignment: CDR1 MNHNY and CDR2 SVGAGI (reference sequence). Trimming pared 10 bases from V and 5 bases from J, leaving 12 bases between. The CDR3 region is CATSQGYQPQHF. CDR3 coding DNA: TGTGCCACTTCACAGGGATATCAGCCCCAGCATTTT.

V gene TRBV6-1 combines with J gene TRBJ1-2; 9 nucleotides line up with TRBD1. Germline V CDR1 and CDR2: MNHNS, SASEGT. The V and J ends lost 1 base and 10 bases, in that order; junction bases with no gene match: 7. The CDR3 runs to 14 residues. CDR3 nucleotides: TGTGCCAGCAGTGAAGGAGGGACAGGGTTAGTCTACACCTTC. This encodes CASSEGGTGLVYTF.

This chain links TRBV7-9 with TRBJ2-5; TRBD1 is a possible D gene (5 bases). There are 11 residues in the CDR3. Per the germline V gene, CDR1 is SEHNR and CDR2 is FQNEAQ (reference sequence). V lost 5 bases and J 9 bases, leaving 10 bases between the germline ends. The CDR3 coding sequence is TGTGCCAGCAGCCCGGTAGGGGCCCAGTACTTC. Translation: CASSPVGAQYF.

The V gene is TRBV21-1, the J gene TRBJ1-2; the table calls TRBD1, which could not be checked here. TRBV21-1 is a pseudogene locus. There are 20 residues in the CDR3. The CDR3 here is CASSEGGHQGRGSANYGYTF. The DNA of the CDR3 is TGTGCCAGCAGCGAAGGCGGTCATCAGGGCAGGGGATCCGCTAACTATGGCTACACCTTC.

The gene calls are TRBV18 and TRBJ1-1, with D uncertain. Germline loops: CDR1 KGHSH, CDR2 LQKENI. The V end was cut by 3 bases, the J end by 4 bases, with 6 bases between. CDR3 length: 12 amino acids. The CDR3 sequence is CASSPSTTEAFF. The CDR3 coding sequence is TGTGCCAGCTCACCCTCTACCACTGAAGCTTTCTTT.

The chain uses TRBV29-1 and TRBJ1-1; a possible D gene is TRBD1 (5 bases). V was clipped by 1 base and J by 5 bases, with 11 bases between them. The CDR3 consists of 13 residues. The germline CDR1 and CDR2 sequences are SQVTM and ANQGSEA. The CDR3 spells CSVEAQDGTEAFF. CDR3 nucleotide sequence: TGCAGCGTTGAAGCACAGGATGGGACTGAAGCTTTCTTT.

The V gene is TRBV19, the J gene TRBJ2-2; TRBD1 agrees at 8 bases. Germline V CDR1 and CDR2: LNHDA, SQIVND (reference sequence). The V segment lost 2 bases and the J segment 3 bases; nucleotides outside the gene matches: 2. The CDR3 extends over 15 amino acids. The CDR3 spells CASSISGGDTGELFF. The CDR3, as DNA: TGTGCCAGTAGTATATCAGGGGGCGACACCGGGGAGCTGTTTTTT.

The J gene is TRBJ2-2, the V gene TRBV19, with 7 positions matching TRBD1. After removal of 5 bases from V and 6 bases from J, the junction contained 12 bases not matched to a gene. Germline V CDR1 and CDR2: LNHDA, SQIVND (reference sequence). This CDR3 is built from 16 residues. The CDR3 region has the DNA TGTGCCAGTAGTCGCCGGACAGGAACAGTCCCCGGGGAGCTGTTTTTT. It is translated as CASSRRTGTVPGELFF.

The V call is TRBV20-1, the J call TRBJ2-7, with unresolved D. The CDR3 runs to 12 residues. The V gene lost 6 bases and the J gene lost 5 bases, with 14 bases spanning the gap. CDR1 is DFQATT, CDR2 SNEGSKA, per germline (reference sequence). CDR3 region: CSASPRGHEQYF. The CDR3 region has the DNA TGCAGTGCCAGTCCCAGAGGTCACGAGCAGTACTTC.

CDR3 sequence: CSVRFLGASNEQFF. The CDR3 nucleotides are TGCAGCGTGAGATTCCTGGGGGCCTCGAATGAGCAGTTCTTC. The chain has TRBV29-1 and TRBJ2-1, with TRBD1 as a possible D gene (6 bases). Deletions cut 6 bases from V and 7 bases from J, with 19 bases between. The CDR3 loop spans 14 amino acids. In germline, CDR1 is SQVTM, CDR2 ANQGSEA.

The chain joins TRBV7-2 to TRBJ2-7, with D possibly TRBD1 on 6 matching bases. Deletions cut 1 base from V and 6 bases from J, with 10 bases between. CDR1 SGHTA and CDR2 FQGNSA come from the germline V gene. The CDR3 runs to 13 residues. This CDR3 reads CASSLEPRGEQYF. DNA of the CDR3: TGTGCCAGCAGCTTAGAACCCAGGGGCGAGCAGTACTTC.

This clone was seen only once. V gene TRBV10-3 combines with J gene TRBJ1-5; D is possibly TRBD1 (6 bases). Germline V CDR1 and CDR2: ENHRY, SYGVKD. V lost 1 base and J lost 4, with 14 bases in between. The CDR3 loop spans 16 amino acids. The CDR3 bases are TGTGCCATCAGTGAGTACGGGACAAAGGGGAATCAGCCCCAGCATTTT. Encoded protein: CAISEYGTKGNQPQHF.

The rearrangement links TRBV18 to TRBJ1-4; D perhaps matches TRBD1 (5 bases). Trimming took 2 bases from V and 7 from J, leaving 5 bases between them. Germline CDR1 and CDR2: KGHSH and LQKENI. The CDR3 runs 12 residues. The CDR3 DNA follows: TGTGCCAGCTCACCAGGGGGTGAAAAACTGTTTTTT. Encoded protein: CASSPGGEKLFF.

The CDR3: CASSLGGQVNQPQHF. CDR3 DNA: TGTGCCAGCAGTTTAGGGGGGCAGGTGAATCAGCCCCAGCATTTT. This sequence joins TRBV27 and TRBJ1-5, with D tentatively TRBD1 (6 bases). Per the germline V gene, CDR1 is MNHEY and CDR2 is SMNVEV (reference sequence). The CDR3 loop spans 15 amino acids. The V end lost 2 bases, the J end lost 4 bases, and 12 bases lay between the germline ends.